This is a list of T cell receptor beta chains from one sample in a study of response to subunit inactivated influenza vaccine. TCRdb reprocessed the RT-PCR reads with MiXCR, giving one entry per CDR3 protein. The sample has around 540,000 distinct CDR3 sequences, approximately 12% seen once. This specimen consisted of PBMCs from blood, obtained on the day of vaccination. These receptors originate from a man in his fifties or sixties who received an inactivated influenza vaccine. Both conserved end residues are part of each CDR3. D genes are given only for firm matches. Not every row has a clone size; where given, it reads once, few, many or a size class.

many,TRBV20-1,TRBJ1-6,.,CSASPQMGRALHF,TGCAGTGCTAGCCCTCAGATGGGGAGGGCCCTCCACTTT
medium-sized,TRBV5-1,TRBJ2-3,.,CASSSTRPQDTQYF,TGCGCCAGCAGCTCTACAAGACCTCAAGATACGCAGTATTTT
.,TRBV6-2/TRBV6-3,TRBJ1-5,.,CGSSAAGGSNQPQHF,TGTGGCAGCAGCGCCGCCGGGGGAAGCAATCAGCCCCAGCATTTT
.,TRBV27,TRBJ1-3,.,CASKGPTGNTIYF,TGTGCCAGCAAGGGTCCTACAGGAAACACCATATATTTT
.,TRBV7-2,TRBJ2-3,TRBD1,CASSPRDRGPYTQYF,TGTGCCAGCAGCCCCCGGGACAGGGGGCCCTATACGCAGTATTTT
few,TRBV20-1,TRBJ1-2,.,CSATGTFWRIYGYTF,TGCAGTGCTACTGGGACCTTTTGGAGGATCTATGGCTACACCTTC
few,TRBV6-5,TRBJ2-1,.,CASSYSALAGYNEQFF,TGTGCCAGCAGTTACTCGGCACTAGCAGGTTACAATGAGCAGTTCTTC
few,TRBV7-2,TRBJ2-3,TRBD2,CASSLSGTSPDTQYF,TGTGCCAGCAGCCTTAGCGGGACCTCCCCAGATACGCAGTATTTT
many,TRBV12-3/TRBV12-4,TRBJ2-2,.,CASSSTISGELFF,TGTGCCAGCAGTTCTACAATCTCCGGGGAGCTGTTTTTT
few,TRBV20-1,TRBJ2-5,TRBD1,CSAGDRSGVTQYF,TGCAGTGCTGGGGACAGGTCCGGTGTGACCCAGTACTTC
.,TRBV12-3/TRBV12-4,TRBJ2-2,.,CASRNRQSTGELFF,TGTGCCAGCAGAAATCGACAGAGTACCGGGGAGCTGTTTTTT
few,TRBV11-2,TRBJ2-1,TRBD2,CASSVTGTSGGYNEQFF,TGTGCCAGCAGCGTAACCGGGACTAGCGGGGGGTACAATGAGCAGTTCTTC
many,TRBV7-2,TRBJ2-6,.,CASSPGGGSSGANVLTF,TGTGCCAGCAGCCCAGGCGGAGGGAGCTCTGGGGCCAACGTCCTGACTTTC
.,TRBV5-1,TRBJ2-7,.,CASSYRPVGASTYEQYF,TGCGCCAGCAGCTACAGGCCAGTCGGGGCGTCAACCTACGAGCAGTACTTC
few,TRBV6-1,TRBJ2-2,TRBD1,CASSGGTGFTGELFF,TGTGCCAGCAGTGGCGGGACAGGCTTCACCGGGGAGCTGTTTTTT
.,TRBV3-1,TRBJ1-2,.,CASSLTAYWGYGYTF,TGTGCCAGCAGCCTAACCGCCTATTGGGGCTATGGCTACACCTTC
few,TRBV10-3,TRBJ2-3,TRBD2,CAISRGGSHTDTQYF,TGTGCCATCAGCCGCGGGGGATCACACACAGATACGCAGTATTTT
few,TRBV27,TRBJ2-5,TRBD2,CASSWPTSSNQYHQETQYF,TGTGCCAGCAGTTGGCCGACTAGCTCGAATCAGTATCACCAAGAGACCCAGTACTTC
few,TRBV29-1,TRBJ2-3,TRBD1,CSSRTGTGTDTQYF,TGCAGCTCGAGAACCGGGACAGGCACAGATACGCAGTATTTT
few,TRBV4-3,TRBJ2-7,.,CASSQGADSYEQYF,TGCGCCAGCAGCCAAGGGGCGGATTCCTACGAGCAGTACTTC
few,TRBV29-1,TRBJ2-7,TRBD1,CSVASGQGGGYEQYF,TGCAGCGTTGCCAGTGGACAGGGGGGAGGCTACGAGCAGTACTTC
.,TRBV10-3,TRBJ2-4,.,CAISEGQTRYF,TGTGCCATCAGTGAGGGCCAAACTCGGTACTTC
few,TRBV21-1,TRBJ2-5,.,CASITGPGQGGSQETQYF,TGTGCCAGCATCACCGGACCCGGACAGGGGGGTTCCCAAGAGACCCAGTACTTC
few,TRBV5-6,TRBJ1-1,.,CASSLRGNWGAFF,TGTGCCAGCAGCTTGCGGGGGAATTGGGGGGCTTTCTTT
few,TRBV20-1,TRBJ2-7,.,CSAEDNLSSYEQYF,TGCAGTGCTGAGGACAACCTGAGCTCCTACGAGCAGTACTTC
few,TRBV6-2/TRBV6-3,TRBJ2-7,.,CASSYEYYEQYF,TGTGCCAGCAGTTACGAGTACTACGAGCAGTACTTC
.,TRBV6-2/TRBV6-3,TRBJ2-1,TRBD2,CASSPEREKYNEQFF,TGTGCCAGCAGTCCCGAGCGGGAGAAATACAATGAGCAGTTCTTC
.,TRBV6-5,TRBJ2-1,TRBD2,CASSYGLAGEKFF,TGTGCCAGCAGTTACGGACTAGCGGGAGAGAAGTTCTTC
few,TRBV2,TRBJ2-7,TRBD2,CASSVLAGGHEQYF,TGTGCCAGCAGTGTACTAGCGGGGGGCCACGAGCAGTACTTC
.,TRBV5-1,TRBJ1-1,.,CASTLGQSNTEAFF,TGCGCCAGCACCTTGGGCCAGTCGAACACTGAAGCTTTCTTT
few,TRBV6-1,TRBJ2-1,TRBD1,CASREWDRGVNEQFF,TGTGCCAGCAGGGAATGGGACAGGGGTGTAAATGAGCAGTTCTTC
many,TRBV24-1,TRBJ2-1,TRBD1,CATSEAGQGSYNEQFF,TGTGCCACCAGTGAGGCAGGACAGGGGTCCTACAATGAGCAGTTCTTC
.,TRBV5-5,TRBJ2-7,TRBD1,CASRPTGGEQYF,TGTGCCAGCAGACCGACAGGGGGCGAGCAGTACTTC
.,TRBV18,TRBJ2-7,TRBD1,CASSPTGATYEQYF,TGTGCCAGCTCACCTACAGGGGCCACCTACGAGCAGTACTTC
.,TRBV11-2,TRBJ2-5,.,CASSLIWGDQETQYF,TGTGCCAGCAGCTTAATTTGGGGGGACCAAGAGACCCAGTACTTC
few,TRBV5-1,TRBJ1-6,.,CASSPEGHNSPLHF,TGCGCCAGCAGCCCGGAAGGGCATAATTCACCCCTCCACTTT
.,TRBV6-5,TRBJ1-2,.,CASSSVNYGYTF,TGTGCCAGCAGTTCCGTCAACTATGGCTACACCTTC
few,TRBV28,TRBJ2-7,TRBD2,CASSELARYEQYF,TGTGCCAGCAGTGAACTAGCGAGATACGAGCAGTACTTC
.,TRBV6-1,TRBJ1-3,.,CASSPLQPGGNTIYF,TGTGCCAGCAGCCCGCTGCAACCGGGTGGAAACACCATATATTTT
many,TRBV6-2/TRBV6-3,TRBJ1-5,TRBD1,CASSYAGGIQPQHF,TGTGCCAGCAGTTACGCAGGGGGTATCCAGCCCCAGCATTTT
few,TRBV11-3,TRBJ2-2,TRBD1,CASSARSGGEVTGELFF,TGTGCCAGCAGCGCAAGGTCAGGGGGCGAAGTCACCGGGGAGCTGTTTTTT
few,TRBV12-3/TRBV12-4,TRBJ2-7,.,CASSLASQSSYEQYF,TGTGCCAGCAGTTTAGCTTCACAGTCCTCCTACGAGCAGTACTTC
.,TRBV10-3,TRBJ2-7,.,CAISEPPGTRNTYEQYF,TGTGCCATCAGTGAGCCGCCCGGGACACGGAATACCTACGAGCAGTACTTC
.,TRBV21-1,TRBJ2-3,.,CASSTFNRTGVGTDTQYF,TGTGCCAGCAGCACATTTAACAGGACTGGAGTTGGCACAGATACGCAGTATTTT
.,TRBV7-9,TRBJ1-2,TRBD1,CASSVTGTVTF,TGTGCCAGCAGCGTGACAGGGACGGTAACCTTC
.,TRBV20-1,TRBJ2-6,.,CSANEMGGPFSGANVLTF,TGCAGTGCCAACGAAATGGGGGGTCCCTTCTCTGGGGCCAACGTCCTGACTTTC
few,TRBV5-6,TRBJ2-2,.,CASSQKVRANTGELFF,TGTGCCAGCAGCCAGAAGGTCAGGGCGAACACCGGGGAGCTGTTTTTT
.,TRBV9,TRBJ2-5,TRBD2,CASAPRGGDQETQYF,TGTGCCAGCGCACCTCGTGGGGGGGACCAAGAGACCCAGTACTTC
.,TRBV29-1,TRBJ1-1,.,CSGAPGAMNTEAFF,TGCAGCGGTGCCCCGGGGGCAATGAACACTGAAGCTTTCTTT
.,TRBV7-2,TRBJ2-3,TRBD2,CASSPRGLAGVDTQYF,TGTGCCAGCAGCCCACGAGGACTAGCGGGAGTTGATACGCAGTATTTT
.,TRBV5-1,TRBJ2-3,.,CASKTAYTQYF,TGCGCCAGCAAGACTGCATATACGCAGTATTTT
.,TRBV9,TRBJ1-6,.,CASSVGQANSPLHF,TGTGCCAGCAGCGTAGGACAGGCCAATTCACCCCTCCACTTT
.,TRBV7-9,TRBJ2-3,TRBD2,CASSLPRGGRSTDTQYF,TGTGCCAGCAGCTTGCCCCGGGGAGGGCGTAGCACAGATACGCAGTATTTT